A selection of T cell receptor beta chains follows, all from one sample in a study of identical twins. TCRdb re-derived calls from the 5' RACE reads in MiXCR, one entry per CDR3 protein. The sample has 450,000 or so distinct CDR3 sequences; 12% to 15% are singletons. The data also belong to a second study, concerning yellow fever vaccine responses in identical twins.

The sequencing input was CD4+ T cells sorted from blood. Every receptor here comes from a young woman in good health. CDR3s include the opening cysteine and the closing phenylalanine or tryptophan. A D gene is named only where the DNA matches it firmly. A clone size is listed for some rows: how often the clone was seen (once, few, many), or a class if it is expanded.

TGTGCCAGCAGTTTCGGCGGGAGTAGATACGAGCAGTACTTC,CASSFGGSRYEQYF,many,TRBV12-3/TRBV12-4,TRBJ2-7,TRBD2
TGTGCCAGCAGGGAGGGACAAGGAAACACCATATATTTT,CASREGQGNTIYF,-,TRBV6-6,TRBJ1-3,-
TGCGCCAGCAGCTTGAGGACTAGCGGGGGGCTCTCCTACGAGCAGTACTTC,CASSLRTSGGLSYEQYF,-,TRBV5-1,TRBJ2-7,TRBD2
TGTGCCAGCAGTGCCAGGGGTGAAACACCCCTCCACTTT,CASSARGETPLHF,few,TRBV9,TRBJ1-6,-
TGTGCCAGCAGCCCTCGGGACAGGGAAGTACTGGACGAGCAGTACTTC,CASSPRDREVLDEQYF,few,TRBV7-9,TRBJ2-7,TRBD1
TGTGCCAGCAGCCAGGGACAGGGGGCGAGAAACGGCTATGGCTACACCTTC,CASSQGQGARNGYGYTF,-,TRBV7-2,TRBJ1-2,TRBD1
TGTGCCAGCAGCTTAGCCGGGACAGGGGTGAATGAGCAGTTCTTC,CASSLAGTGVNEQFF,-,TRBV7-9,TRBJ2-1,TRBD1
TGTGCCAGCAGACCCGGTGGTCAGCCAAACTATGGCTACACCTTC,CASRPGGQPNYGYTF,-,TRBV28,TRBJ1-2,-
TGCAGTGCGGGGGACAGGGCAGGAAGCACAGATACGCAGCATTTT,CSAGDRAGSTDTQHF,-,TRBV20-1,TRBJ1-5,TRBD1
TGCAGTGCTATCGGGACTAGCGGGGGAGATACGCAGTATTTT,CSAIGTSGGDTQYF,few,TRBV20-1,TRBJ2-3,TRBD2
TGCGCCAGCAGCTGGCAGGGACAGGGGGCAGGCCAAGAGACCCAGTACTTC,CASSWQGQGAGQETQYF,-,TRBV5-1,TRBJ2-5,TRBD1
TGCAGCCCGACCATTCAAGAGACCCAGTACTTC,CSPTIQETQYF,-,TRBV29-1,TRBJ2-5,-
TGTGCCAGCATCCTTCGAGGGGGGACTAGCACAGATACGCAGTATTTT,CASILRGGTSTDTQYF,-,TRBV5-5,TRBJ2-3,-
TGTGCCAGCAGCCTCCTCACCCTGTTAGGCACAGATACGCAGTATTTT,CASSLLTLLGTDTQYF,-,TRBV7-8,TRBJ2-3,-
TGTGCCAGCAGCTTAGCGTTTGGGGACGAGCAGTACTTC,CASSLAFGDEQYF,-,TRBV7-2,TRBJ2-7,-
TGCGCCAGCAGCTCGAGTTTTGGGGGATCCTACGAGCAGTACTTC,CASSSSFGGSYEQYF,few,TRBV5-1,TRBJ2-7,-
TGTGCCAGCAGCTTATATTTAGGGGGACCATACAATGAGCAGTTCTTC,CASSLYLGGPYNEQFF,few,TRBV7-9,TRBJ2-1,-
TGTGCCAGCAGCTTGTTGCGCGGACTCAGGGGTGCCACGGCGTTGGAGACCCAGTACTTC,CASSLLRGLRGATALETQYF,few,TRBV5-6,TRBJ2-5,-
TGCGCCAGCAGCCAGATTGGCTCTGGGGCCAACGTCCTGACTTTC,CASSQIGSGANVLTF,-,TRBV4-1,TRBJ2-6,-
TGCAGTGCTAGTGGGGGTTTGAGCAATCAGCCCCAGCATTTT,CSASGGLSNQPQHF,-,TRBV20-1,TRBJ1-5,-
TGTGCCAGCAGCTTCTCTCAAGGGATCGGAAACACCATATATTTT,CASSFSQGIGNTIYF,-,TRBV7-9,TRBJ1-3,-
TGCAGTGCTCCCAGACTAGCGGAGGGGCATGAGCAGTTCTTC,CSAPRLAEGHEQFF,-,TRBV20-1,TRBJ2-1,TRBD2
TGTGCCAGCCAGGGACTAGCGGCTTCCTGGTCGCCTGATACGCAGTATTTT,CASQGLAASWSPDTQYF,few,TRBV6-2/TRBV6-3,TRBJ2-3,TRBD2
TGTGCCAGCAGCCGAGTGACAGGGTCGAACACCGGGGAGCTGTTTTTT,CASSRVTGSNTGELFF,many,TRBV12-3/TRBV12-4,TRBJ2-2,TRBD1
TGCAGCGGAATCGGACAGGGGTTCACTGAAGCTTTCTTT,CSGIGQGFTEAFF,few,TRBV29-1,TRBJ1-1,TRBD1
TGTGCCAGCAGTTACTCGGCGCAGGGCCCCAGGGGTGGCTACACCTTC,CASSYSAQGPRGGYTF,few,TRBV6-5,TRBJ1-2,-
TGTGCCAGCAGTGAAGCACGCGGGACCCCGGTGAGGTCCCAGCATTTT,CASSEARGTPVRSQHF,-,TRBV2,TRBJ1-5,-
TGTGCCAGCAGTTACCGAACAGGGGGAGCCAAAAACATTCAGTACTTC,CASSYRTGGAKNIQYF,few,TRBV6-2/TRBV6-3,TRBJ2-4,TRBD1
TGTGCCAGCAGCCGGACAGACACCGGGGAGCTGTTTTTT,CASSRTDTGELFF,many,TRBV12-3/TRBV12-4,TRBJ2-2,-
TGCAGTGTAAACTATCAGATCACAGATACGCAGTATTTT,CSVNYQITDTQYF,-,TRBV20-1,TRBJ2-3,-
TGCAGCGTTCTCAGCGTCTCTGGAAACACCATATATTTT,CSVLSVSGNTIYF,-,TRBV29-1,TRBJ1-3,-
TGCGCCAGCAGCTTTAGTCACAGCCACTACGAGCAGTACTTC,CASSFSHSHYEQYF,many,TRBV5-1,TRBJ2-7,-
TGTGCCAGCAGCTATCTTCAGGGCGGGCAGTATTTT,CASSYLQGGQYF,-,TRBV7-8,TRBJ2-3,-
TGTGCCAGCAGCTTAGTTCATGTTAGCGGGAGCTCCTACGAGCAGTACTTC,CASSLVHVSGSSYEQYF,few,TRBV7-2,TRBJ2-7,TRBD2
TGTGCCAGCAGTTACCAGAGGGGGATACAGGGGGCGGGATACAATGAGCAGTTCTTC,CASSYQRGIQGAGYNEQFF,few,TRBV6-5,TRBJ2-1,TRBD1
TGTGCCAGCAGCTTAGTCGGCGGCGGAACCTACGAGCAGTACTTC,CASSLVGGGTYEQYF,-,TRBV7-2,TRBJ2-7,-
TGCGCCAGCACACGGGACAGGAAATACGAGCAGTACTTC,CASTRDRKYEQYF,many,TRBV10-2,TRBJ2-7,TRBD1
TGTGCCAGCAGCTCCGGGAGGGGATACGAGCAGTACTTC,CASSSGRGYEQYF,-,TRBV11-2,TRBJ2-7,TRBD2
TGTGCCAGCAGCTTAGGCGCGGTTACGCAGTATTTT,CASSLGAVTQYF,-,TRBV7-8,TRBJ2-3,-
TGTGCCAGCAGCGCCGAAAACTACAATGAGCAGTTCTTC,CASSAENYNEQFF,few,TRBV9,TRBJ2-1,-
TGTGCCAGCAGTTACTCTTGGCATGCCCTCTACGAGCAGTACTTC,CASSYSWHALYEQYF,-,TRBV6-5,TRBJ2-7,-
TGTGCCAGCAGCCCGATAGCGGGAGGGGGCACCGGGGAGCTGTTTTTT,CASSPIAGGGTGELFF,few,TRBV12-3/TRBV12-4,TRBJ2-2,TRBD2
TGTGCCTGTGCCCCACTCAGCGGGAGAGGGGGCACAGATACGCAGTATTTT,CACAPLSGRGGTDTQYF,-,TRBV10-3,TRBJ2-3,TRBD2